Below, 8 T cell receptor beta chains from the same sample are listed, as sequenced in a study of identical twins. TCRdb reprocessed the 5' RACE reads with MiXCR, giving one entry per CDR3 protein. The sample lists around 470,000 distinct CDR3 sequences, more than 13% occurring once. These data were also filed under a second study, of yellow fever vaccine responses in identical twins.

The sequenced sample was CD4+ T cells sorted from blood. The receptors were gathered from a woman aged 18-35 years in good health.

This clonotype has just a few counts. J is TRBJ1-1 and V is TRBV5-1; unclear D gene. Germline CDR1 SGHRS, CDR2 YFSETQ. V was trimmed by 7 bases and J by 1 base, leaving 8 bases between them. The CDR3 length is 12 residues. This chain's CDR3 is CASGSPNTEAFF. CDR3 coding DNA: TGCGCCAGCGGATCGCCGAACACTGAAGCTTTCTTT.

The chain recombines TRBV19 with TRBJ1-5; no firm D call. The germline V and J ends were trimmed by 10 bases and 2 bases, with 12 bases remaining between them. CDR3 length: 13 amino acids. Looked up from germline, CDR1 is LNHDA and CDR2 is SQIVND (reference sequence). CDR3 loop: CATAWGGNQPQHF. Here the CDR3 DNA reads TGTGCCACTGCTTGGGGAGGCAATCAGCCCCAGCATTTT.

This clonotype has only a few counts. The genes are TRBV4-2 and TRBJ2-1, with D perhaps TRBD2 (5 bases). V shed 0 bases and J shed 6 bases, with 18 bases lying between them. Looked up from germline, CDR1 is LGHNA and CDR2 is YNFKEQ. The CDR3 runs 17 residues. The DNA for the CDR3 is TGTGCCAGCAGCCAAGATGCCGGAGGACTCATCACCAATGAGCAGTTCTTC. Translating gives CASSQDAGGLITNEQFF.

This clonotype was picked up a small number of times. This chain links TRBV6-5 with TRBJ2-7; 8 positions match TRBD2. V trimming: 4 bases; J trimming: 7 bases; junction bases outside the gene matches: 9. The germline V gene has CDR1 MNHEY and CDR2 SVGAGI. This CDR3 is 14 amino acids long. Here the CDR3 reads CASSFGLATGEQYF. For the CDR3, the DNA is TGTGCCAGCAGTTTCGGACTAGCAACGGGGGAGCAGTACTTC.

The rearrangement joins TRBV11-1 to TRBJ2-4, with TRBD2 matching 12 bases. Germline V gives CDR1 SGHAT, CDR2 FQDESV (reference sequence). Losses at the gene ends were 5 bases for V and 1 base for J; bases not matched to a gene: 9. The CDR3 consists of 18 residues. The CDR3 coding sequence is TGTGCCAGCAGCAGACCTAGCGGGGGGGCATTGGCCAAAAACATTCAGTACTTC. It specifies CASSRPSGGALAKNIQYF.

This chain links TRBV28 with TRBJ2-1; TRBD1 matches 9 bases. After removal of 5 bases from V and 3 bases from J, the junction contained 5 bases not matched to a gene. CDR1 is MDHEN and CDR2 is SYDVKM in the germline V gene. The CDR3 is 15 amino acids. CDR3 protein: CASSTTGGVYNEQFF. CDR3 bases: TGTGCCAGCAGTACCACAGGGGGCGTCTACAATGAGCAGTTCTTC.

The CDR3 DNA follows: TGTGCCAGCAGCCGGCGCGGAACTAATGAAAAACTGTTTTTT. This codes for CASSRRGTNEKLFF. The rearrangement links TRBV5-6 to TRBJ1-4, with D unresolved. Trimming cost V 4 bases and J 1 base, with 8 bases left between them. This CDR3 has 14 amino acids. Per germline, CDR1 SGHDT and CDR2 YYEEEE.

In the case of this clonotype: This may come from a read error, since a much larger clone is one base off. This chain uses TRBV7-2 with TRBJ2-7, with TRBD1 matching over 7 bases. The germline CDR1 and CDR2 sequences are SGHTA and FQGNSA. The CDR3 loop spans 15 amino acids. CDR3 sequence (DNA): TGTGCCAGCAGCTTAGGAGGGACAGTAACCTACGAGCCGTACTTC. It is translated as CASSLGGTVTYEPYF.